This T cell receptor (beta chain) derives from a study of cytomegalovirus exposure and HLA in healthy donors. There are 14 residues in the CDR3. V lost 4 bases and J 3 bases, leaving 12 bases between the germline ends. Per the germline V gene, CDR1 is MNHEY and CDR2 is SMNVEV (reference sequence). Researchers ran the PCR with 60 Vbeta and 13 Jbeta primers. TCRdb's copy holds only in-frame clones and misses some; the assay was immunoSEQ multiplex PCR. The data show about 130,000 clones, less than 80% seen once. The study's findings and limits: The listing of approximately 160 TCR beta chains classed them as cytomegalovirus-associated. As a later analysis showed, a missense DCLRE1C variant was linked to trimming of TCR beta V- and J-genes. Analysis performed later showed TCR beta chains linked to HLA being more clonally expanded than equally common others. HLA allele associations emerged for 17,000 or so TCR beta sequences in a later analysis, at 0.05 false discovery rate.

Comment on this clone: No antigen is known for it.

This sequence originates from a female donor in good health and CMV-seropositive. Input material: PBMCs. The V gene is TRBV27, the J gene TRBJ1-2; D is unclear. DNA of the CDR3: TGTGCCAGCAGTTCAAATGACAAAGACTATGGCTACACCTTC. Amino acid sequence: CASSSNDKDYGYTF.